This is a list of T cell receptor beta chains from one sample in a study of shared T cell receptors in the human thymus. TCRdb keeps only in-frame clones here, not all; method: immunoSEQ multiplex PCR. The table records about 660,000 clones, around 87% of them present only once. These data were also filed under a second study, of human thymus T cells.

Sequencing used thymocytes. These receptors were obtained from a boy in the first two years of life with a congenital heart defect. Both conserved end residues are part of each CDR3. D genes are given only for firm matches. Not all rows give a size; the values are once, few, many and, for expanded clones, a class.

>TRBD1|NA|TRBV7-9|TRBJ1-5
TGTGCCAGCAGCTCGCTGGATACAGGGGATAAAACGGACAATCAGCCCCAGCATTTT
CASSSLDTGDKTDNQPQHF
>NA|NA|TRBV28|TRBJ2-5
TGTGCCAGCAGTCCACTAGCCCGGCAAGAGACCCAGTACTTC
CASSPLARQETQYF
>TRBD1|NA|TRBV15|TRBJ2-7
TGTGCCACCAGCGGTAAGGGTGAGGGACAGGGGCACTGCGAGCAGTACTTC
CATSGKGEGQGHCEQYF
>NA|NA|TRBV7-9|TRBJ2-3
TGTGCCAGCAGCTTAGTATATCCAGATACGCAGTATTTT
CASSLVYPDTQYF
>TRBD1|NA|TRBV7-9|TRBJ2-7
TGTGCCAGCAGCTTTATCAGGCCTACGACAGGGGATACCTACGAGCAGTACTTC
CASSFIRPTTGDTYEQYF
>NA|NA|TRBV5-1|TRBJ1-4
TGCGCCAGCAGCTTGGGTTTAAACGACAGTTGCCCTGAAAAACTGTTTTTT
CASSLGLNDSCPEKLFF
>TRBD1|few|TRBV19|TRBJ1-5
TGTGCCACTCAGGGGGGCCCCAATCAGCCCCAGCATTTT
CATQGGPNQPQHF
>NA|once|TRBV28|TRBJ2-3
TGTGCCAGCAGTTTAGAATCCATTGGACAAACATGGCACACAGATACGCAGTATTTT
CASSLESIGQTWHTDTQYF
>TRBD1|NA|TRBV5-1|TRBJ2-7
TGCGCCAGCAGCGGCTTTGGGCAGGGGGTGAGGCACGAGCAGTACTTC
CASSGFGQGVRHEQYF
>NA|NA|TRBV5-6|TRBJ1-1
TGTGCCAGCAGCTTGGATGGAGGACACACTGAAGCTTTCTTT
CASSLDGGHTEAFF
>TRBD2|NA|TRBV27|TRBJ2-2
TGTGCCAGCAGTTTATCTAGCGGGAGGGCGAACACCGGGGAGCTGTTTTTT
CASSLSSGRANTGELFF
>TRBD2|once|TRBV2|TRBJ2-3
TGTGCCAGCAGCGCACGCCGGACTAGCGGGGGGGACTTTGGGACAGATACGCAGTATTTT
CASSARRTSGGDFGTDTQYF
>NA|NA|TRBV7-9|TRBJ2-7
TGTGCCAGCAGCTTAGCAAGACAGGAGAGGCCCTACGAGCAGTACTTC
CASSLARQERPYEQYF
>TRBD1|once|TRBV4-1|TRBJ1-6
TGCGCCAGCAGCCAGGGGACAGGCCGCATAATTCACCCATATAATTCACCCCTCCACTTT
CASSQGTGRIIHPYNSPLHF
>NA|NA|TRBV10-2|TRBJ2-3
TGCGCCAGCAGTGAGTCAGAAAAAGCGGGTAAAGGCGACACAGATACGCAGTATTTT
CASSESEKAGKGDTDTQYF
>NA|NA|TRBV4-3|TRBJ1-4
TGCGCCAGCAGGAACCTAAATTACAGTCCCGAAAAACTGTTTTTT
CASRNLNYSPEKLFF
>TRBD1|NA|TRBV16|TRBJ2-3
TGTGCCAGCAGCCAAATCAATGCCTGGGACAGGGCACCGCCCGGGGCGCAGTATTTT
CASSQINAWDRAPPGAQYF
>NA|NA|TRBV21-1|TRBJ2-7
TGTGCCAGCAGCCCTAGGCTGGAGCCAAACTACGAGCAGTACTTC
CASSPRLEPNYEQYF
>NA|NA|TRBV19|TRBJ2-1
TGTGCCAGTAGTGTGACAGGTTACAATGAGCAGTTCTTC
CASSVTGYNEQFF
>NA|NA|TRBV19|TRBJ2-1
TGTGCCAGTAGTATGGGGCCCTCCTACAATGAGCAGTTCTTC
CASSMGPSYNEQFF
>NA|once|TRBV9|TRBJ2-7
TGTGCCAGCAGCCCCCAGGACAGCTCCTACGAGCAGTACTTC
CASSPQDSSYEQYF
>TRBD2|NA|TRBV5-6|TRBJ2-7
TGTGCCAGCAGCTTGTGTGACGGGCGTCTAGCGGGATGTATCTACGAGCAGTACTTC
CASSLCDGRLAGCIYEQYF
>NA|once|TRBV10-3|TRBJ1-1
TGTGCCATCAGTCAGGGTTGGGGAAAAGCTTTCTTT
CAISQGWGKAFF
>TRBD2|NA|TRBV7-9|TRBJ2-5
TGTGCCAGCAGCATCGGACTAGCGGGGGGGTTTCACAAAGAGACCCAGTACTTC
CASSIGLAGGFHKETQYF
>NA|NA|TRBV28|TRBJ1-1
TGTGCCAGCAGTCACCACGACAGGATGATGAACACTGAAGCTTTCTTT
CASSHHDRMMNTEAFF
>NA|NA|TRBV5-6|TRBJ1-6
TGTGCCAGCAGCTTGGAAAGGGAGGTGTCACCCCTCCACTTT
CASSLEREVSPLHF